What follows describes a single T cell receptor (beta chain). What it binds is not known. Generated by immunoSEQ multiplex PCR, the TCRdb table keeps only in-frame clones and is missing some. The data show about 2.4 million clones, with 93% seen just once and approximately 0.35% held by the top ten. These data come from a study of shared clonotypes between healthy human individuals. The study's findings and limits: Sharing across four donors was highest in naive CD4 (around 5%) and lowest in memory CD8 (roughly 0.4%).

The investigators split CD4+ cells into a CD45RA+ naive subset and a CD45RA-negative memory subset. Germline V lookup: CDR1 LGHNA, CDR2 YSLEER. V was trimmed by 0 bases and J by 4 bases, leaving 10 bases between them. The CDR3 loop spans 15 amino acids. This sequence originates from a young man in good health. Some clones in this sample may be carry-over from other donors' samples. The sample consisted of naive CD4+ T cells from PBMCs. The subset denotes: CD45RA+ positively selected. This sequence joins TRBV4-3 and TRBJ2-1; no firm D call. The CDR3 DNA reads TGCGCCAGCAGCCAAGAACCACGGGCATACAATGAGCAGTTCTTC. Amino acid sequence: CASSQEPRAYNEQFF.